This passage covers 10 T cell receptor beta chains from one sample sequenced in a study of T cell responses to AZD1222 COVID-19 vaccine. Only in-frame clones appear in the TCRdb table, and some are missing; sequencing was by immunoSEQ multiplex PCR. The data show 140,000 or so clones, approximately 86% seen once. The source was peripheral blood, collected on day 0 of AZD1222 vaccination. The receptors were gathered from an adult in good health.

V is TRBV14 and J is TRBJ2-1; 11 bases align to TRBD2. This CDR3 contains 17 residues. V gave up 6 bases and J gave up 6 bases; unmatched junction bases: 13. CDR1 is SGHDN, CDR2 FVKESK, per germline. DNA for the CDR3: TGTGCCAGCAGACCCACACTTAGCGGGAGGGTTAGCAATGAGCAGTTCTTC. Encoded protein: CASRPTLSGRVSNEQFF.

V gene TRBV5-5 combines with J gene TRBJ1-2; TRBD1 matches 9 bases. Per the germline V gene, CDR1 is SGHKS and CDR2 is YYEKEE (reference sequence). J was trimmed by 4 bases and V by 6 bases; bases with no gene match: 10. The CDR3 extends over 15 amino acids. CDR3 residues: CASIPTGGSGYGYTF. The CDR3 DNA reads TGTGCCAGCATACCTACAGGGGGCAGCGGCTATGGCTACACCTTC.

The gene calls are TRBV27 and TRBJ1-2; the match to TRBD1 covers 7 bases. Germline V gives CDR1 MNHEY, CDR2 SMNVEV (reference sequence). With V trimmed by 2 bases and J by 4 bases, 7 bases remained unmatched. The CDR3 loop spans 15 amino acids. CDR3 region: CASSLAGQALYGYTF. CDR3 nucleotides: TGTGCCAGCAGTTTAGCAGGACAGGCGCTCTATGGCTACACCTTC.

CDR3 sequence: CASSFAQGELFF. The CDR3 DNA is TGTGCCAGCAGCTTCGCCCAAGGGGAGCTGTTTTTT. This chain links TRBV7-8 with TRBJ2-2; D unresolved. Trimming pared 3 bases from V and 8 bases from J, leaving 7 bases between. CDR3 size: 12 residues. CDR1 is SGHVS, CDR2 FQNEAQ, per germline.

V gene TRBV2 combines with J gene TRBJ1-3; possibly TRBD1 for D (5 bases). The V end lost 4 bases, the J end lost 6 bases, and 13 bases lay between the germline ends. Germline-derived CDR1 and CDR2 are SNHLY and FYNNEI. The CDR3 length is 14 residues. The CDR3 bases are TGTGCCAGCAGTGTCAGGGAAATCTCAAACACCATATATTTT. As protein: CASSVREISNTIYF.

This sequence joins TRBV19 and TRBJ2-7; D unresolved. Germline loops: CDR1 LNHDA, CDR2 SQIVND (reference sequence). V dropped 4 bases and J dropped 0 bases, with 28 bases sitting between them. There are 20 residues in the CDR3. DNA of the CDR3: TGTGCCAGTAGTACTCTGAGGACGGCCGAGCAAACCCAGAGCTCCTACGAGCAGTACTTC. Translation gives CASSTLRTAEQTQSSYEQYF.

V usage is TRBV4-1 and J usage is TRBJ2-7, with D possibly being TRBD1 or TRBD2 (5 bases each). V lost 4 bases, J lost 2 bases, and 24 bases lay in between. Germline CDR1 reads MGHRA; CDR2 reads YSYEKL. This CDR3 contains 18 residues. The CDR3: CASSLRLGTEALTYEQYF. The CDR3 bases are TGCGCCAGCAGCCTTAGACTTGGGACCGAGGCCCTGACCTACGAGCAGTACTTC.

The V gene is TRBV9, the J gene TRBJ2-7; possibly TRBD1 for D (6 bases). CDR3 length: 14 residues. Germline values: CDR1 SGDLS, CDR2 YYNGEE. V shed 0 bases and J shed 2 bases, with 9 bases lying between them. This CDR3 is CASSVGQGTYEQYF. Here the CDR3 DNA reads TGTGCCAGCAGCGTAGGGCAGGGGACCTACGAGCAGTACTTC.

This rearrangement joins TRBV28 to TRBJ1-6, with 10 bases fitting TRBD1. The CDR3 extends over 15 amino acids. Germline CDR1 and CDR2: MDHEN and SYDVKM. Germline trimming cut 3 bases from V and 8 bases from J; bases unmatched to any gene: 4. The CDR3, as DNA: TGTGCCAGCAGTTTGGGGGGGACAGGGGATTCACCCCTCCACTTT. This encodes CASSLGGTGDSPLHF.

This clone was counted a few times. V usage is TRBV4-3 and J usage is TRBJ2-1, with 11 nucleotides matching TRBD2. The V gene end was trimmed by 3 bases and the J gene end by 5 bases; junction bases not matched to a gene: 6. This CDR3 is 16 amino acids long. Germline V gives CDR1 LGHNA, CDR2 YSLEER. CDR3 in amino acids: CASSQGSSGRNNEQFF. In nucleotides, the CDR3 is TGCGCCAGCAGCCAGGGTTCTAGCGGGAGGAACAATGAGCAGTTCTTC.